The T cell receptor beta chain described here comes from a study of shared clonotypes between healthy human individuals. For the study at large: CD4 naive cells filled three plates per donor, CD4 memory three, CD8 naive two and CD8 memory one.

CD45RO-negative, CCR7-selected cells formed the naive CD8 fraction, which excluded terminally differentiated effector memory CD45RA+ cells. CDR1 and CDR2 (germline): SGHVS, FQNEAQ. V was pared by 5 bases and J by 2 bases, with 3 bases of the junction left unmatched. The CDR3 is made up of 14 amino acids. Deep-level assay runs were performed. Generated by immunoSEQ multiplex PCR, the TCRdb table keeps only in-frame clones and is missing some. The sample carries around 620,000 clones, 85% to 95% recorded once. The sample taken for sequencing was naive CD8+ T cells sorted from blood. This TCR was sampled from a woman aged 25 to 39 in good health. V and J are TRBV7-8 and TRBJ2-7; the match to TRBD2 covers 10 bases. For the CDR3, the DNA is TGTGCCAGCAGCACTAGCGGGATGGCCTACGAGCAGTACTTC. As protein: CASSTSGMAYEQYF.